Shown below are 10 T cell receptor beta chains from a single sample sequenced in a study of blood T cell repertoires in COVID-19. Assay used: immunoSEQ multiplex PCR; TCRdb lists only in-frame clones, some missing. This table has over 200,000 clones, over 75% appearing once. Sequenced material: PBMCs or T cells enriched from blood (not recorded which). The receptors stem from a woman aged 25 to 39 who had been exposed to COVID-19.

The chain uses TRBV11-2 and TRBJ1-2; D uncertain. Trimming took 6 bases from V and 4 from J, leaving 9 bases between them. The CDR3 consists of 12 residues. CDR1 and CDR2 (germline): SGHAT, FQNNGV. As DNA, the CDR3 is TGTGCCAGCAGAGGAGTCGGCTATGGCTACACCTTC. This translates into CASRGVGYGYTF.

The chain is built from TRBV4-1 and TRBJ2-5; D may be TRBD2 (5 bases). The CDR3 covers 14 residues. The ends were cut back, 3 bases at V and 7 bases at J, with 15 bases in the middle. CDR1 is MGHRA, CDR2 YSYEKL, per germline. The CDR3 DNA follows: TGCGCCAGCAGCCAGTTCGGGAACAGCGGGACCCAGTACTTC. Translated, it gives CASSQFGNSGTQYF.

The chain combines TRBV5-4 with TRBJ1-2, with D possibly matching TRBD1 (5 bases). V lost 2 bases to trimming and J lost 2 bases, with 10 bases between them. There are 14 residues in the CDR3. The germline CDR1 and CDR2 sequences are SGHNT and YYREEE (reference sequence). Here the CDR3 reads CASSFQTDNYGYTF. The CDR3 region has the DNA TGTGCCAGCAGCTTCCAGACAGACAACTATGGCTACACCTTC.

The rearrangement links TRBV10-2 to TRBJ2-1; 9 bases line up with TRBD2. This CDR3 is 16 amino acids long. The V segment lost 2 bases and the J segment 13 bases; nucleotides outside the gene matches: 15. Per germline, CDR1 WSHSY and CDR2 SAAADI. CDR3 protein: CASSENSLAGRAKQFF. In DNA, the CDR3 is TGCGCCAGCAGTGAGAATTCCCTAGCGGGGAGGGCAAAACAGTTCTTC.

The gene calls are TRBV28 and TRBJ2-3, with D tentatively TRBD1 (5 bases). The CDR3 has 12 residues. Deletions cut 5 bases from V and 7 bases from J, with 10 bases between. Germline assignment: CDR1 MDHEN and CDR2 SYDVKM. CDR3 region: CASSPDIHTQYF. CDR3 bases: TGTGCCAGCAGTCCGGACATTCATACGCAGTATTTT. Drawing the rest from reference TRBV28 and TRBJ2-3, the complete variable domain is DVKVTQSSRYLVKRTGEKVFLECVQDMDHENMFWYRQDPGLGLRLIYFSYDVKMKEKGDIPEGYSVSREKKERFSLILESASTNQTSMYLCASSPDIHTQYFGPGTRLTVL.

The gene calls are TRBV6-5 and TRBJ2-1, with TRBD1 as a possible D gene (6 bases). The CDR3 length is 15 residues. The V end lost 5 bases, the J end lost 9 bases, and 20 bases lay between the germline ends. Looked up from germline, CDR1 is MNHEY and CDR2 is SVGAGI. The CDR3 loop reads CASSPYTGIRGEQFF. CDR3 nucleotides: TGTGCCAGCAGTCCCTATACAGGGATCAGGGGTGAGCAGTTCTTC.

The V call is TRBV10-3, the J call TRBJ2-3, with TRBD2 matching 9 bases. V was clipped by 0 bases and J by 1 base; unmatched bases: 2. The CDR3 has 16 residues. Germline V gene lookup returns CDR1 ENHRY and CDR2 SYGVKD. CDR3: CAISESTSGGTDTQYF. Here the CDR3 DNA reads TGTGCCATCAGTGAGTCGACTAGCGGAGGCACAGATACGCAGTATTTT.

V gene TRBV18 combines with J gene TRBJ2-3; weak D call: TRBD2 (5 bases). This CDR3 is 16 amino acids long. Trimming removed 3 bases from V and 3 bases from J, with 16 bases in between. CDR1 and CDR2 (germline): KGHSH, LQKENI. CDR3 amino acids: CASSPFREPGTDTQYF. CDR3 DNA: TGTGCCAGCTCACCCTTTAGGGAACCGGGGACAGATACGCAGTATTTT.

This clone was observed a single time. This rearrangement joins TRBV3-1 (or the pseudogene TRBV3-2) to TRBJ2-7, with D uncertain. CDR3 length equals 14 residues. The ends were cut back, 1 base at V and 0 bases at J, with 7 bases in the middle. The germline V gene encodes CDR1 LGHDT and CDR2 YNNKEL (reference sequence). This CDR3 is CASSQVGSSYEQYF. The CDR3 DNA reads as TGTGCCAGCAGCCAAGTCGGGTCCTCCTACGAGCAGTACTTC.

This clone was counted once. V and J are TRBV6-5 and TRBJ1-4; a weak D match, TRBD1 (5 bases). This CDR3 has 15 amino acids. Germline CDR1 MNHEY, CDR2 SVGAGI. Between the trimmed V and J ends, which lost 4 bases and 4 bases, there was a span of 13 bases. CDR3 in amino acids: CASSLSQGNNEKLFF. The CDR3 bases are TGTGCCAGCAGTTTATCGCAGGGAAATAATGAAAAACTGTTTTTT.